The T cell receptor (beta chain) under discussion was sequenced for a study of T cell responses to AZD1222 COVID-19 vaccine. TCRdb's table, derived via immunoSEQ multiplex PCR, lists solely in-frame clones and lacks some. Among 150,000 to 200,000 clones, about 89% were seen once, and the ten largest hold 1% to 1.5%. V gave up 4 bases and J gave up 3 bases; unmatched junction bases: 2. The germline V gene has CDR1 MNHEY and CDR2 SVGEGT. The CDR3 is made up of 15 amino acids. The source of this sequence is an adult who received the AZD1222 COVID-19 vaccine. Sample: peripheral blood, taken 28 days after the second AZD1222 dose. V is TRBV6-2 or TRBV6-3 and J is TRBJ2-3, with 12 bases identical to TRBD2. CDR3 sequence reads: CASSLLAGGTDTQYF. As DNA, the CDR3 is TGTGCCAGCAGTTTACTAGCGGGGGGAACAGATACGCAGTATTTT.